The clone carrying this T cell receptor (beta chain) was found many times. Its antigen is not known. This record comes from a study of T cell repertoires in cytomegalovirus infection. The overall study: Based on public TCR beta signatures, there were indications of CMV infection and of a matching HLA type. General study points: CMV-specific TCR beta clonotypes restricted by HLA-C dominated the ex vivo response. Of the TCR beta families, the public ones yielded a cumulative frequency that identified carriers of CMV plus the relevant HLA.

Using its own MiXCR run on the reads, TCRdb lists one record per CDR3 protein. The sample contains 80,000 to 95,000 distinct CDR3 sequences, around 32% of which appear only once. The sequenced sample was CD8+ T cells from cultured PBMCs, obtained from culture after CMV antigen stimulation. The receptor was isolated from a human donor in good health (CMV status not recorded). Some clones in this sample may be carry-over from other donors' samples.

The CDR3 region is CASSTGDQTTNEKLFF. CDR3 nucleotides: TGTGCCAGCAGCACAGGGGACCAAACAACTAATGAAAAACTGTTTTTT. V usage is TRBV6-5 and J usage is TRBJ1-4, with 7 bases fitting TRBD1. Germline V gene sequence: CDR1 MNHEY, CDR2 SVGAGI. V was clipped by 6 bases and J by 0 bases; unmatched bases: 7. This CDR3 is built from 16 residues.